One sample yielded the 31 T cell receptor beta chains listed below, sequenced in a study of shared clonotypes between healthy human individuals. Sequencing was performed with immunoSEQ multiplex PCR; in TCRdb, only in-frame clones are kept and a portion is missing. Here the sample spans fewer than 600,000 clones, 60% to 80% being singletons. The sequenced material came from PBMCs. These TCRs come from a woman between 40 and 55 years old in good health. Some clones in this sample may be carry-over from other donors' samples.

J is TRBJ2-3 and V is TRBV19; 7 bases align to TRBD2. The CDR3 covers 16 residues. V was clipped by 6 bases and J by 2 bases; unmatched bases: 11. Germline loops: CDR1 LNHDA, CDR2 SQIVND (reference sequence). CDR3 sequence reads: CASSLRASGFTDTQYF. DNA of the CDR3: TGTGCCAGTAGCCTCCGGGCTAGCGGATTCACAGATACGCAGTATTTT.

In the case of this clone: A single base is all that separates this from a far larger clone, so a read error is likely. CDR3 nucleotide sequence: TGTGCCAGCAGCGTAGGGTTCGGGTTCCGAGGGAACGCTGAAGCTTTCTTT. Residues: CASSVGFGFRGNAEAFF. J is TRBJ1-1 and V is TRBV9; D uncertain. Per the germline V gene, CDR1 is SGDLS and CDR2 is YYNGEE. CDR3 length: 17 amino acids. The full variable domain, rest sourced from reference TRBV9 and TRBJ1-1, is DSGVTQTPKHLITATGQRVTLRCSPRSGDLSVYWYQQSLDQGLQFLIQYYNGEERAKGNILERFSAQQFPDLHSELNLSSLELGDSALYFCASSVGFGFRGNAEAFFGQGTRLTVV.

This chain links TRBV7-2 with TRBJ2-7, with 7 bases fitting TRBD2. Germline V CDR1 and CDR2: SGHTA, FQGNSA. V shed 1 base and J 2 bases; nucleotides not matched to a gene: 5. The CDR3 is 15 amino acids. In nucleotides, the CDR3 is TGTGCCAGCAGCTTAGGGCTAGCGGTACCCTACGAGCAGTACTTC. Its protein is CASSLGLAVPYEQYF.

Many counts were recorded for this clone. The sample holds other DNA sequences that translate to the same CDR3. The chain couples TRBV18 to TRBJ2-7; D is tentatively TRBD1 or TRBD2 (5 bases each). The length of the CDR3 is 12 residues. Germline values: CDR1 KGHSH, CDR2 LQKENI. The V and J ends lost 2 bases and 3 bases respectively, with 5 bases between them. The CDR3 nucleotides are TGTGCCAGCTCACCAGGGGGCTACGAGCAGTACTTC. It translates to CASSPGGYEQYF.

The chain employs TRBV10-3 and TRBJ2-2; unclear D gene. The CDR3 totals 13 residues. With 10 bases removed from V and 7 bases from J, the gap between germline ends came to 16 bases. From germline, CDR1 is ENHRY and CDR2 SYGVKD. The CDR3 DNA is TGTGCCAGCCGGAGCCAAGATGTCGGGGAGCTGTTTTTT. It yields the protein CASRSQDVGELFF.

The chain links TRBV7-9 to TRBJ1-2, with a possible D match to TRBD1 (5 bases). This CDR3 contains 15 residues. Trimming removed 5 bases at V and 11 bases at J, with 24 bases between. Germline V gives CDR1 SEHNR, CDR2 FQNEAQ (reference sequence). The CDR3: CASSAETPGRTEYTF. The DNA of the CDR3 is TGTGCCAGCAGCGCAGAAACTCCGGGACGGACTGAGTACACCTTC.

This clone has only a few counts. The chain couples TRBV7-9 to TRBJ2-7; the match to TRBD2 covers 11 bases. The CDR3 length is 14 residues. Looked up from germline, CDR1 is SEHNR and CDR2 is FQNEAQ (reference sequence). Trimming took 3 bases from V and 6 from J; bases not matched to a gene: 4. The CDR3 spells CASSLELAGGEQYF. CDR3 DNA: TGTGCCAGCAGCTTGGAGCTAGCGGGAGGCGAGCAGTACTTC.

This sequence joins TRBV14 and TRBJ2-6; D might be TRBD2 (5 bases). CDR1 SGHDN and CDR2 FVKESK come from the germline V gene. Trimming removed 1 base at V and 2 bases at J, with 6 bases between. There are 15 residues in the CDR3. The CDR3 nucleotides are TGTGCCAGCAGCCAAGCGAGGGCTGGGGCCAACGTCCTGACTTTC. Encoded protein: CASSQARAGANVLTF.

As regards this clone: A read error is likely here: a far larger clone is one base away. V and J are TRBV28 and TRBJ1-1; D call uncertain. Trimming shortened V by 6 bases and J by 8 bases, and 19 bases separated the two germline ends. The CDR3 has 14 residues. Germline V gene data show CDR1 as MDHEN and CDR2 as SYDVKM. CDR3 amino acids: CASSAAEGMLEAFF. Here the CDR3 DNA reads TGTGCCAGCAGCGCAGCGGAGGGCATGTTAGAAGCTTTCTTT.

CDR3 sequence: CATASEAGEQFF. The CDR3 bases are TGTGCCACCGCCTCGGAGGCTGGTGAGCAGTTCTTC. The gene calls are TRBV27 and TRBJ2-1, with D possibly TRBD2 on 5 matching bases. Looked up from germline, CDR1 is MNHEY and CDR2 is SMNVEV (reference sequence). The CDR3 has 12 amino acids. V lost 10 bases and J 9 bases, leaving 16 bases between the germline ends.

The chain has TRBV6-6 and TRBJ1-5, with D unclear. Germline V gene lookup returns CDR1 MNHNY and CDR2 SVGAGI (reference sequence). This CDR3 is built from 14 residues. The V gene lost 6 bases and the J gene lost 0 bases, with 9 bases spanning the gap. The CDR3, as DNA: TGTGCCAGCAGCCCGAGCTATAGCAATCAGCCCCAGCATTTT. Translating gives CASSPSYSNQPQHF.

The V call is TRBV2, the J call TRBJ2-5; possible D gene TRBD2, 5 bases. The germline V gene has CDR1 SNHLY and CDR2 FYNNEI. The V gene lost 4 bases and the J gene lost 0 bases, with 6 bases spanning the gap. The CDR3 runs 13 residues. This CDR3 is CASSGRDQETQYF. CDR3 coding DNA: TGTGCCAGCAGTGGGCGGGACCAAGAGACCCAGTACTTC.

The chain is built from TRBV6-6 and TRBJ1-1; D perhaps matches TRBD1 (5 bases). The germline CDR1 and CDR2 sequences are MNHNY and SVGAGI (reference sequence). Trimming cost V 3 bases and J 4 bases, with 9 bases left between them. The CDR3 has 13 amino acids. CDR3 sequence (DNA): TGTGCCAGCAGTTATAAACAGGTCACTGAAGCTTTCTTT. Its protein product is CASSYKQVTEAFF.

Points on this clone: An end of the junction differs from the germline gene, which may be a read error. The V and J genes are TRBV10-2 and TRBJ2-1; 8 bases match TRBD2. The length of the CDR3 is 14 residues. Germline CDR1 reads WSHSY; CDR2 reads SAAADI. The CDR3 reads CASTGGDSNNEQFF. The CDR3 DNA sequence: TGCGCCAGCACCGGGGGGGACTCCAACAATGAGCAGTTCTTC.

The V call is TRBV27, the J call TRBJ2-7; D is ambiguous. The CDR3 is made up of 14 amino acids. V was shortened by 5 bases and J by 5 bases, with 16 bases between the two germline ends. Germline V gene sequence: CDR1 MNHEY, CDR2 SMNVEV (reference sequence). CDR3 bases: TGTGCCAGCAGTCCTTCGACACCCTCTAACGAGCAGTACTTC. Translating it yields CASSPSTPSNEQYF.

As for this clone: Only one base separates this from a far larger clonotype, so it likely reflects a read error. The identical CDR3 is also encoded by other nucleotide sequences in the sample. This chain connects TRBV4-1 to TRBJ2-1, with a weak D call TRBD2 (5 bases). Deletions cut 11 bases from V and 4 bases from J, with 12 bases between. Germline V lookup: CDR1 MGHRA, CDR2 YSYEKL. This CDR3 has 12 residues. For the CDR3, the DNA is TGCGCCCCTGGGGAGAGTTACAATGAGCAGTTCTTC. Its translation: CAPGESYNEQFF.

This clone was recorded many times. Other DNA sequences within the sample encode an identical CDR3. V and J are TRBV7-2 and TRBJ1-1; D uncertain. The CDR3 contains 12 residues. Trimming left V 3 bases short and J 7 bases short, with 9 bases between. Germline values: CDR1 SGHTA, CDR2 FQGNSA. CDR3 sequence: CASSFDYSEAFF. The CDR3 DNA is TGTGCCAGCAGCTTTGACTACAGTGAAGCTTTCTTT.

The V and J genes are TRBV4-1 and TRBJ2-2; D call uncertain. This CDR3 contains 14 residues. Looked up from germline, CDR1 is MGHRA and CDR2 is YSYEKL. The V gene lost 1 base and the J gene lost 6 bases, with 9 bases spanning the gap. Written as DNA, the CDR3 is TGCGCCAGCAGCCAAGGTAAGTCGCCCGGGGAGCTGTTTTTT. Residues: CASSQGKSPGELFF.

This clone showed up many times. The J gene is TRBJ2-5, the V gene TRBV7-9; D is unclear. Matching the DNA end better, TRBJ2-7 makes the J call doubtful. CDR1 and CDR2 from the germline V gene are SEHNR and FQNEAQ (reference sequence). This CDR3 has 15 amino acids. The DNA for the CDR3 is TGTGCCAGCAGCCAACTGGCTGGGCTTTCCTACGAGCAGTACTTC. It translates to CASSQLAGLSYEQYF.

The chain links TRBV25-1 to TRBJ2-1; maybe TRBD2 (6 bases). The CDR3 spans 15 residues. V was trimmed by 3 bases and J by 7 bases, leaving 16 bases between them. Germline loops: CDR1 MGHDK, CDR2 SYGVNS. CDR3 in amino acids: CASSELGGSGNEQFF. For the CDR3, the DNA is TGTGCCAGCAGTGAGCTTGGGGGGAGCGGGAATGAGCAGTTCTTC.

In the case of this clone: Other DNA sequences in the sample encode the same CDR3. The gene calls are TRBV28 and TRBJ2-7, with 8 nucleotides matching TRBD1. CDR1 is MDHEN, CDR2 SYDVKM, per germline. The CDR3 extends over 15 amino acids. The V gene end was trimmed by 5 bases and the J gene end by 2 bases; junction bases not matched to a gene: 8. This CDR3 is CASSTTGTGTYEQYF. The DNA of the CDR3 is TGTGCCAGCAGTACCACCGGGACAGGAACCTACGAGCAGTACTTC. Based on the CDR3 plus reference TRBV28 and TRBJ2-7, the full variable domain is DVKVTQSSRYLVKRTGEKVFLECVQDMDHENMFWYRQDPGLGLRLIYFSYDVKMKEKGDIPEGYSVSREKKERFSLILESASTNQTSMYLCASSTTGTGTYEQYFGPGTRLTVT.

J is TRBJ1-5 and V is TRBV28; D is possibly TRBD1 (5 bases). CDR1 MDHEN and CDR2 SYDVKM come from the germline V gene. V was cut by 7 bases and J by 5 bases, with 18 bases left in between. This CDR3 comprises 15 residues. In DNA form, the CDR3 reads TGTGCCAGCACTTCCGGGACTTTAGTGGATCAGCCCCAGCATTTT. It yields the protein CASTSGTLVDQPQHF.

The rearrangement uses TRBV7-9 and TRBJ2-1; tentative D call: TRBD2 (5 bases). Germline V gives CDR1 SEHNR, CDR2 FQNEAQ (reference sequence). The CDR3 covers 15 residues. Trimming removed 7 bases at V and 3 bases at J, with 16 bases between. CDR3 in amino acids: CASTPPDGDYNEQFF. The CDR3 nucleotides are TGTGCCAGCACCCCGCCGGACGGGGACTACAATGAGCAGTTCTTC.

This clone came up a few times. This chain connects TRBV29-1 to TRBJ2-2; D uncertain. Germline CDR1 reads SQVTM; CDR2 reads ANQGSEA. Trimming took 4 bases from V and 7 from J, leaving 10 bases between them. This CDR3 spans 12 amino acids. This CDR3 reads CSVVRNGGELFF. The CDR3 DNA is TGCAGCGTTGTCCGAAACGGCGGGGAGCTGTTTTTT.

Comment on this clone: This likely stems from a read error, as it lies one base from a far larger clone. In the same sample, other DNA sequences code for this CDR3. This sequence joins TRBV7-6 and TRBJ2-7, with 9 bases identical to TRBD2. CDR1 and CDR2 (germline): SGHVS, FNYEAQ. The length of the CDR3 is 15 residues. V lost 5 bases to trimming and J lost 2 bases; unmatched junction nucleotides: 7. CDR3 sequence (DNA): TGTGCCAGCAGCCATAGGCGGGAGGGTCCCTACGAGCAGTACTTC. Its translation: CASSHRREGPYEQYF.

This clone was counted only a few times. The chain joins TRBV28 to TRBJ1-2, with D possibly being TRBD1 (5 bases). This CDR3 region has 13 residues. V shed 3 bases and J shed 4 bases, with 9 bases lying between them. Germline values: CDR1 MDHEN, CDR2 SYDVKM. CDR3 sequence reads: CASSFPGVYGYTF. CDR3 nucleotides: TGTGCCAGCAGTTTTCCGGGGGTCTATGGCTACACCTTC.

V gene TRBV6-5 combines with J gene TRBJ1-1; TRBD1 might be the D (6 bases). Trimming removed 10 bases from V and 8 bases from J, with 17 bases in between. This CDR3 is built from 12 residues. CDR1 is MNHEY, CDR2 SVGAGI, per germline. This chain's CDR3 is CAILTWGGEAFF. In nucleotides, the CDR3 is TGTGCCATCCTGACATGGGGGGGCGAAGCTTTCTTT.

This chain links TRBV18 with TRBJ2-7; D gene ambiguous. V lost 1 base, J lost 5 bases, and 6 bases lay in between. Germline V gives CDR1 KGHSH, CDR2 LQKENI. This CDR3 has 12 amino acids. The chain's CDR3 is CASSPLTDEQYF. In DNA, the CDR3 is TGTGCCAGCTCACCACTAACTGACGAGCAGTACTTC.

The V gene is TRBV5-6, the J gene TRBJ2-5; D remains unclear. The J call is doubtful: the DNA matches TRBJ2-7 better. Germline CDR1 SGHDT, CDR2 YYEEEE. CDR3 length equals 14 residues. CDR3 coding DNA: TGTGCCAGCAGCTTTTTTGAGGCAGGTAACGAGCAGTACTTC. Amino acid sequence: CASSFFEAGNEQYF.

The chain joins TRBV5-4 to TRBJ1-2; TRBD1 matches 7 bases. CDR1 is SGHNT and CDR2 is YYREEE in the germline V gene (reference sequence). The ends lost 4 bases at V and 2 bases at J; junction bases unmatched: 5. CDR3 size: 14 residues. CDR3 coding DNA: TGTGCCAGCAGCAAGGACAGGTTCAACTATGGCTACACCTTC. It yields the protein CASSKDRFNYGYTF.

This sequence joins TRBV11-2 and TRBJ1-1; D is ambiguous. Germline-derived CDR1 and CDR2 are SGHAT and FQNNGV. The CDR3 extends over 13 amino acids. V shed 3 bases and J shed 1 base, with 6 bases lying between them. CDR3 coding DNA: TGTGCCAGCAGCTTCAATGGGAACACTGAAGCTTTCTTT. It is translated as CASSFNGNTEAFF. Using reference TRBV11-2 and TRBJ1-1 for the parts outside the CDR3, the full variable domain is EAGVAQSPRYKIIEKRQSVAFWCNPISGHATLYWYQQILGQGPKLLIQFQNNGVVDDSQLPKDRFSAERLKGVDSTLKIQPAKLEDSAVYLCASSFNGNTEAFFGQGTRLTVV.